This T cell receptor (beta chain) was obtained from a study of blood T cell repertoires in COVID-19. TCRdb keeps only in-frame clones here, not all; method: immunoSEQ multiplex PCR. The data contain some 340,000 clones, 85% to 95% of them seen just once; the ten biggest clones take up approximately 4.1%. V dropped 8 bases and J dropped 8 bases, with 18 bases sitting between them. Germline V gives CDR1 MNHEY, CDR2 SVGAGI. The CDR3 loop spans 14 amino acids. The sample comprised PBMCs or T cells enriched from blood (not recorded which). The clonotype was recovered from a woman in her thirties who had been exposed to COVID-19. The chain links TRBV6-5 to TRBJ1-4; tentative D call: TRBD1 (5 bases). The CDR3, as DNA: TGTGCCAGCTCCGGGACTTATGAGACGGAAAAACTGTTTTTT. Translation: CASSGTYETEKLFF.